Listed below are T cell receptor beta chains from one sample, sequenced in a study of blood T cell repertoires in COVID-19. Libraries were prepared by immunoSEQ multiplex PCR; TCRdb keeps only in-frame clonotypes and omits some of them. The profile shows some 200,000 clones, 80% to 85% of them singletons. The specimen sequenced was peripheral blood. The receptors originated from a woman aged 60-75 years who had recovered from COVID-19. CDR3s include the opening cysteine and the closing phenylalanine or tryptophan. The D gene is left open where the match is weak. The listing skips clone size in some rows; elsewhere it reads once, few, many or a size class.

TGTGCCAGTAGTATTGGGGGGGTCGGAAACACCATATATTTT CASSIGGVGNTIYF - - TRBJ1-3 TRBV19 14
TGTGCCAGCAGCTTGGTGGGGGGGAACACTGAAGCTTTCTTT CASSLVGGNTEAFF once - TRBJ1-1 TRBV5-4 14
TGTGCCAGCAGCCAATTCCAGGGCCCACCAGCCATATATTTT CASSQFQGPPAIYF - - TRBJ1-3 TRBV14 14
TGTGCCAGCAGCGGACAGGGGGAAAAACTGTTTTTT CASSGQGEKLFF - TRBD1 TRBJ1-4 TRBV27 12
TGCGCCAGCAGCCCGCAGGGAGGAGATGGCTACACCTTC CASSPQGGDGYTF once - TRBJ1-2 TRBV4-3 13
TGCGCCAGCAGCCAAGGGCCGGGACAGGCCTACGAGCAGTACTTC CASSQGPGQAYEQYF - TRBD1 TRBJ2-7 TRBV4-1 15
TGTGCAAGTCGCTCAGACAACAGGGCTGAAGCTTTCTTT CASRSDNRAEAFF - - TRBJ1-1 TRBV12-2 13
TGTGCCAGCAGTTACGAGGTCCCACCTTCACCCCTCCACTTT CASSYEVPPSPLHF - - TRBJ1-6 TRBV27 14
TGTGCCAGCAGCTCGGCAGGTCAGGGCTATGGCTACACCTTC CASSSAGQGYGYTF few - TRBJ1-2 TRBV7-8 14
TGTGCCAGCAGCACTAGTGAGGGCGGGGAGGCTTTCTTT CASSTSEGGEAFF - - TRBJ1-1 TRBV11-3 13
TGTGCCAGCAAACGTCGTCCCTCCGGGACAGGGGGCGACCAGCCCCAGCATTTT CASKRRPSGTGGDQPQHF once TRBD1 TRBJ1-5 TRBV3-1/TRBV3-2 18
TGTGCCAGCAGCTCTCTAGGGGGTGGGCAGTTCTTC CASSSLGGGQFF - - TRBJ2-1 TRBV7-3 12
TGTGCCAGCAGCACCCATACAGCGGGGTACAATGAGCAGTTCTTC CASSTHTAGYNEQFF - TRBD2 TRBJ2-1 TRBV6-2/TRBV6-3 15
TGTGCCAGCAGTTCGCGGACTAGAAGGAGAGAGACCCAGTACTTC CASSSRTRRRETQYF - TRBD2 TRBJ2-5 TRBV27 15
TGTGCCAGCAGCGTAGGTCCCAAAAATGAAAAACTGTTTTTT CASSVGPKNEKLFF - - TRBJ1-4 TRBV9 14
TGTGCCAGCTCACCCGGGACTAGCGACAACATTCAGTACTTC CASSPGTSDNIQYF - TRBD2 TRBJ2-4 TRBV18 14
TGTGCCAGTAGTATAGTTTTCCAGGCTGATGGCTACACCTTC CASSIVFQADGYTF - - TRBJ1-2 TRBV19 14